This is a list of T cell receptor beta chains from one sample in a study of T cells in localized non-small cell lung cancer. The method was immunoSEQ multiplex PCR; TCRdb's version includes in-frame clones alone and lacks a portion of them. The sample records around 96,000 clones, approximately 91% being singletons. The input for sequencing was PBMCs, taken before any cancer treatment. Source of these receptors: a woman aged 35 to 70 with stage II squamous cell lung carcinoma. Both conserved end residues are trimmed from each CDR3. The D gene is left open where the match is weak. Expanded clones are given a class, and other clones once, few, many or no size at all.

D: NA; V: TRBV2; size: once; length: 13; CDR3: ASTEQAGRTGELF
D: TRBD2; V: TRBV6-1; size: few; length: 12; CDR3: ASSRTSGGYEQY
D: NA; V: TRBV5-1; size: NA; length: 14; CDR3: ASSPLAGQVNTEAF
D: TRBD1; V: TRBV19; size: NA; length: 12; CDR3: ASSGQGHTGELF
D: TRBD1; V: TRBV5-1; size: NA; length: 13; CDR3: ASSLDWTGTGELF
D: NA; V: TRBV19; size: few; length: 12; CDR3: ASSILGRDGGYT
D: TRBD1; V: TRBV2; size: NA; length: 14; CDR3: ASSVGLSGGQTEAF
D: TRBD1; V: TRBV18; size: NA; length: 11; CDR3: ASSYGQGAKLY
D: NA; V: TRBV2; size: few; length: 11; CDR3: ASMAGSGNTIY
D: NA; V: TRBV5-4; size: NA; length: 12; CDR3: ASSQPLAQETQY
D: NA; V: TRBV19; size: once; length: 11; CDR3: ASSPGTSGEQY
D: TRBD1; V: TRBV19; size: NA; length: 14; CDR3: ASRPGQGSYTGELF
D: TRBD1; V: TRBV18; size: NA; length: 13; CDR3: ASSQGPTGGTEAF
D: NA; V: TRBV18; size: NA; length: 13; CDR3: ASSPSRGTQETQY
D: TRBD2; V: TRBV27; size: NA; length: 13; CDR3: ASRFSGRRGGTQY
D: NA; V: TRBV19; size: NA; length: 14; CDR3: ASTISGVSPGNTIY
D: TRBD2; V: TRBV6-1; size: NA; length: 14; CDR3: ASSEASSGGYNEQF
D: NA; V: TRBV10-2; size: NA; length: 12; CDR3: ASRLGGLNEKLF
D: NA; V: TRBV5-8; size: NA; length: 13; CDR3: ASSHERAGANVLT
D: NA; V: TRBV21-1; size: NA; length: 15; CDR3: ASSRRRGQGAVSDAF
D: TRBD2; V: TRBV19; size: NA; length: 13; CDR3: ASSSLAGGLDTQY
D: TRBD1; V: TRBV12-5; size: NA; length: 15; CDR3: ASGLARSGGDYNEQF
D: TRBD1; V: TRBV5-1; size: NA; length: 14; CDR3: ASSSLGTGTYNEQF
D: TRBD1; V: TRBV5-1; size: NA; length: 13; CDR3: ASSLEQGAGNEQF
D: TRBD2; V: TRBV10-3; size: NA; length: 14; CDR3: AISEAGGRATETQY
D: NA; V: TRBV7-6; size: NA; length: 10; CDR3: ASTDRSGELF
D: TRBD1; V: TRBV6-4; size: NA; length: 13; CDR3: ASSDLDREEDEQY
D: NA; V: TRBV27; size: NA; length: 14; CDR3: ASSLEPRTDSDEQY
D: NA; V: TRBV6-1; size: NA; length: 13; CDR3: ASSVTSGRYYGYT
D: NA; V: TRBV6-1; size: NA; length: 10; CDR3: ASSQVGNTQY
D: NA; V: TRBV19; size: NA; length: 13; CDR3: ASSIGGFSNQPQH
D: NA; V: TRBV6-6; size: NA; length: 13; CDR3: ASSKSRDRDYEQY
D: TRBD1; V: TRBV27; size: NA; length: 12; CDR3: ASRGQTMNTEAF
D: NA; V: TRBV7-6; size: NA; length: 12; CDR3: ASSLDTGYTEAF
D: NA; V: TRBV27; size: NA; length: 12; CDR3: ASSLWKGPYEQY
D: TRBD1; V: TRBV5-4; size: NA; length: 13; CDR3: ASSLGGTAYGGYT
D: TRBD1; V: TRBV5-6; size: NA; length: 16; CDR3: ASSLGSGGASMNTEAF
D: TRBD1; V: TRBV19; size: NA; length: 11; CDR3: ASRGTGTYEQY
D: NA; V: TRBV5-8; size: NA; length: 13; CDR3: ASSLTAGGNQPQH
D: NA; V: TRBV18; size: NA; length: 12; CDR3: ASSSQTRGAEQF
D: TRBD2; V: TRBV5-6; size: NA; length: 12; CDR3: ASSLPGLDWQQF
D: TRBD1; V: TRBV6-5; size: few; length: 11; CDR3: ASSGQGNSPLH
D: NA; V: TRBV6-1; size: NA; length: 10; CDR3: ASQTGGYGYT